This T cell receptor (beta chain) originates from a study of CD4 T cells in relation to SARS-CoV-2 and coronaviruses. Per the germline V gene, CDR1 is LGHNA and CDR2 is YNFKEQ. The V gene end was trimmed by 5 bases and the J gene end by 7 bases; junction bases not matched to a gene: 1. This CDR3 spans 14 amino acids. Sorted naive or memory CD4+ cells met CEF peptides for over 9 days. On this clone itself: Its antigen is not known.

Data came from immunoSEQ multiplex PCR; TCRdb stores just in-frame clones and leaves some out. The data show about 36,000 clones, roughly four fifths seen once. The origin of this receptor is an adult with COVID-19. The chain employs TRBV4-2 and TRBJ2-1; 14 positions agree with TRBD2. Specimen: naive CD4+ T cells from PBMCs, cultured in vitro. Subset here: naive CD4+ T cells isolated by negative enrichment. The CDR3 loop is CASSGLAGGNEQFF. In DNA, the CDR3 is TGTGCCAGCAGCGGACTAGCGGGAGGAAATGAGCAGTTCTTC.